This TCR beta chain was identified during a study of response to subunit inactivated influenza vaccine. V was clipped by 2 bases and J by 5 bases; unmatched bases: 10. Germline lookup yields CDR1 SGHRS and CDR2 YFSETQ. The CDR3 sequence is 16 residues long. Using its own MiXCR run on the RT-PCR reads, TCRdb lists one record per CDR3 protein. The data show about 570,000 distinct CDR3 sequences, with 11% seen just once and 9.5% to 11% held by the top ten. These records were also assigned to another study, of T cells expressing NK-cell markers. That source notes: The authors made TCR beta cDNA libraries by 5'RACE template switching. This switching added a universal primer site and UMIs. TCR beta repertoires came from sorted CD3+CD56+NKG2C+, CD3+CD56+NKG2C- and CD3+CD56-NKG2C+ T cells. Sorting was limited to alpha-beta TCR-expressing T cells with an anti-gamma-delta TCR antibody in several experiments. Leadership of the CD3+CD56-NKG2C+ fraction also belonged to these clonotypes in several donors.

The rearrangement uses TRBV5-1 and TRBJ2-5; TRBD2 aligns across 9 bases. This TCR was recovered from a man aged 50 to 59 who received an inactivated influenza vaccine. The sample here was PBMCs from blood, taken on the day of vaccination. Here the CDR3 DNA reads TGCGCCAGCAGCTTATCAACCGGGACTAGCAGGGAGACCCAGTACTTC. Translation gives CASSLSTGTSRETQYF.